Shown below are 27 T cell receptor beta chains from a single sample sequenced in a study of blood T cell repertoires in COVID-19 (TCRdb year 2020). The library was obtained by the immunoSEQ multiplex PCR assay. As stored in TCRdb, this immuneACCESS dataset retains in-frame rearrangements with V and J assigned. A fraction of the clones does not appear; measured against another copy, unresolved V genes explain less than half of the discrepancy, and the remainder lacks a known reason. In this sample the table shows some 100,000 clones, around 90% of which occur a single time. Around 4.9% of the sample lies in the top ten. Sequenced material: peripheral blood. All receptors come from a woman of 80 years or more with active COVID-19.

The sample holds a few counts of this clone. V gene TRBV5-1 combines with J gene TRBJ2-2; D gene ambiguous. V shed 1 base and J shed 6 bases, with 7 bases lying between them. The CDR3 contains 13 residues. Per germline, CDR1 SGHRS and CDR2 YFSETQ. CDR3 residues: CASSLLQSGELFF. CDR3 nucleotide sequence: TGCGCCAGCAGCTTGTTACAGTCCGGGGAGCTGTTTTTT.

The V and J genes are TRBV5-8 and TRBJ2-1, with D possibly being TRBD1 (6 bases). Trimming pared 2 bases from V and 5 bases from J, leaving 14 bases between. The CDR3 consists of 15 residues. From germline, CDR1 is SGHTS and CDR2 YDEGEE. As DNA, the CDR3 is TGTGCCAGCAGCTTAGGGCAGTGGGGGCACAATGAGCAGTTCTTC. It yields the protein CASSLGQWGHNEQFF.

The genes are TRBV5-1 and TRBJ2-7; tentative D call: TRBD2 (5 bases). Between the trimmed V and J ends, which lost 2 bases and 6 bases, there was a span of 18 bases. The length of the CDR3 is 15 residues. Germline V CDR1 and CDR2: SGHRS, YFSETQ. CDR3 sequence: CASSFRSPSGSEQYF. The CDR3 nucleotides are TGCGCCAGCAGCTTCCGAAGTCCCTCTGGGAGCGAGCAGTACTTC.

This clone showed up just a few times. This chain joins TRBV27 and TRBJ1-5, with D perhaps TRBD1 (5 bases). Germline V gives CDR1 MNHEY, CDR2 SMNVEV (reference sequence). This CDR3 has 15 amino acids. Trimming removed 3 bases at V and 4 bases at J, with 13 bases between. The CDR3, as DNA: TGTGCCAGCAGTTTGCGGGGGGGTATGAATCAGCCCCAGCATTTT. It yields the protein CASSLRGGMNQPQHF.

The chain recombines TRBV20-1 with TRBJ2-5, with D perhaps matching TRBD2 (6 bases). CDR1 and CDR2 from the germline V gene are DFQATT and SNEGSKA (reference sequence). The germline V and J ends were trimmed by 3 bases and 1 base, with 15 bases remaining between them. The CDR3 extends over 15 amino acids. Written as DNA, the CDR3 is TGCAGTGCTAGTACTTCGGGAGAGCCCCAAGAGACCCAGTACTTC. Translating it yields CSASTSGEPQETQYF.

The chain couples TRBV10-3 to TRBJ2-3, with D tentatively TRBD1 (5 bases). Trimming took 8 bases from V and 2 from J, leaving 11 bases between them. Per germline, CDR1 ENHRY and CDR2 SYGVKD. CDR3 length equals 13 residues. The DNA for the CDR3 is TGTGCCATCGCCGCCAGGGACACAGATACGCAGTATTTT. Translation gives CAIAARDTDTQYF.

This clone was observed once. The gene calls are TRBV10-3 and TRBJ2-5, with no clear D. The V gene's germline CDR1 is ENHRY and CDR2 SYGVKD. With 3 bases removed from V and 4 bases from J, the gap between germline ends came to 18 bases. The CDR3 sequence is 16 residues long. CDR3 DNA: TGTGCCATCAGTGACCCGGCCGGGTATATTGCAGAGACCCAGTACTTC. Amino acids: CAISDPAGYIAETQYF.

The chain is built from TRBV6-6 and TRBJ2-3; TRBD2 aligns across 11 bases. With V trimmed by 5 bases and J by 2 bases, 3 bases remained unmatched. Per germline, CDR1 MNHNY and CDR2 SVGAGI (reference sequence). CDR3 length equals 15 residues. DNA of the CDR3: TGTGCCAGCAGTCTGACTAGCGGGAACACAGATACGCAGTATTTT. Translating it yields CASSLTSGNTDTQYF.

CDR3 protein: CAIQPPGALYEQYF. The CDR3 DNA follows: TGTGCCATCCAACCCCCAGGTGCCCTCTACGAGCAGTACTTC. The chain employs TRBV6-4 and TRBJ2-7; D unresolved. Per germline, CDR1 MRHNA and CDR2 SNTAGT. Trimming took 10 bases from V and 3 from J, leaving 19 bases between them. The CDR3 has 14 residues.

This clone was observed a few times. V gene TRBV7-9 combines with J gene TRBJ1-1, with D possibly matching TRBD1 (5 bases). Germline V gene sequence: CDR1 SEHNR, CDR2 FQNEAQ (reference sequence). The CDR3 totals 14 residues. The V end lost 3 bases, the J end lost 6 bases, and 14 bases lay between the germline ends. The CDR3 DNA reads TGTGCCAGCAGCTTCGGGGGTTGGGACCCTGAAGCTTTCTTT. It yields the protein CASSFGGWDPEAFF.

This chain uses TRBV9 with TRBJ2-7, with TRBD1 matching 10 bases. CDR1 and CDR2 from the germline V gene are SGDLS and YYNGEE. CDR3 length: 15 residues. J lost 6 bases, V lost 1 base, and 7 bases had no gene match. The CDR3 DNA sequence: TGTGCCAGCAGCGTACGAGGGACAGGGGTGACCGAGCAGTACTTC. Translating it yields CASSVRGTGVTEQYF.

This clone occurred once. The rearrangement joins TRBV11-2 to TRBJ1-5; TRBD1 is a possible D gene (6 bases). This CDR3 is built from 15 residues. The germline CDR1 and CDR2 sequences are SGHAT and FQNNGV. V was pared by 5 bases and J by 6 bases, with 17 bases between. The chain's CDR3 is CASSRPGGGLQPQHF. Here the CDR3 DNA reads TGTGCCAGCAGCAGACCCGGGGGGGGGCTTCAGCCCCAGCATTTT.

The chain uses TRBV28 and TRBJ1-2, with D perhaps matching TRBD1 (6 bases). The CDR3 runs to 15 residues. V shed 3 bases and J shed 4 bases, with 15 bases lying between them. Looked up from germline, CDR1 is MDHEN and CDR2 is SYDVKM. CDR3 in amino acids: CASSLYREDAYGYTF. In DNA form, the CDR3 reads TGTGCCAGCAGTTTGTACAGGGAAGATGCCTATGGCTACACCTTC.

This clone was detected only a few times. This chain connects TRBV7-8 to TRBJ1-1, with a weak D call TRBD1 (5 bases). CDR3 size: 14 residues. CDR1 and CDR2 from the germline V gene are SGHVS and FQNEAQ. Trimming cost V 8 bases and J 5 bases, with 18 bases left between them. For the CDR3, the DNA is TGTGCCAGCGTCCGAGGGACGGGGAGGACTGAAGCTTTCTTT. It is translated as CASVRGTGRTEAFF. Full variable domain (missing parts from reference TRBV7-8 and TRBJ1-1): GAGVSQSPRYKVAKRGQDVALRCDPISGHVSLFWYQQALGQGPEFLTYFQNEAQLDKSGLPSDRFFAERPEGSVSTLKIQRTQQEDSAVYLCASVRGTGRTEAFFGQGTRLTVV.

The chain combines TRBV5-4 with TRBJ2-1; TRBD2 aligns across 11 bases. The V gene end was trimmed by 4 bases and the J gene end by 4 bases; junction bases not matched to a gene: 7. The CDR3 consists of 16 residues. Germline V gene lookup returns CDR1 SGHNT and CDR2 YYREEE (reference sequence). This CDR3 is CASSIDTSGRYNEQFF. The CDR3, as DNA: TGTGCCAGCAGCATCGACACTAGCGGGAGATACAATGAGCAGTTCTTC.

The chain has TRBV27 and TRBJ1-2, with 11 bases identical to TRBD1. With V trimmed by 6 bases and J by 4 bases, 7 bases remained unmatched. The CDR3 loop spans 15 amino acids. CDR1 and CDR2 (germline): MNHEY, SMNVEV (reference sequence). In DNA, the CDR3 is TGTGCCAGCAGACTTGGGACAGGGGGTGTCTATGGCTACACCTTC. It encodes CASRLGTGGVYGYTF.

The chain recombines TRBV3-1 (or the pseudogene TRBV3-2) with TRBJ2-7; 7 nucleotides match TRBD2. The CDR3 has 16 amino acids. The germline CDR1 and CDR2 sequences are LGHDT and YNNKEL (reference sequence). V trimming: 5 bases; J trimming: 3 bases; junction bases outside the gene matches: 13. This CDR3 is CASSSSGRGPYYEQYF. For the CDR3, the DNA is TGTGCCAGCAGCAGTAGCGGGCGGGGACCTTACTACGAGCAGTACTTC.

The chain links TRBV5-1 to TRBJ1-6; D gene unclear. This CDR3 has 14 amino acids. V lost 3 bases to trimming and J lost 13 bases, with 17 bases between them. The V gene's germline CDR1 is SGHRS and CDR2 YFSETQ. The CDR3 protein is CASSSNLGGLPLHF. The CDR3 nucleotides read TGCGCCAGCAGCTCCAACCTCGGCGGATTGCCCCTCCACTTT.

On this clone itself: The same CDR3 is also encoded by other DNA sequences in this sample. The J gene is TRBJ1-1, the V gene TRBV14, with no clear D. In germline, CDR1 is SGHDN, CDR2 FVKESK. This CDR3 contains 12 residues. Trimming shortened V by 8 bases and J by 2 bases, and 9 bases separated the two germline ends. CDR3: CASSGFNTEAFF. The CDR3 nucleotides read TGTGCCAGCTCGGGATTTAACACTGAAGCTTTCTTT.

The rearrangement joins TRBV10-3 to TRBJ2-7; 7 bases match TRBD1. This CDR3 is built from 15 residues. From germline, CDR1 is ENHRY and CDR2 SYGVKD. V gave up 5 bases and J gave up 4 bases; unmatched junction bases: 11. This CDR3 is CAISFSGTAEYEQYF. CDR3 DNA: TGTGCCATCAGTTTTTCCGGGACAGCGGAGTACGAGCAGTACTTC.

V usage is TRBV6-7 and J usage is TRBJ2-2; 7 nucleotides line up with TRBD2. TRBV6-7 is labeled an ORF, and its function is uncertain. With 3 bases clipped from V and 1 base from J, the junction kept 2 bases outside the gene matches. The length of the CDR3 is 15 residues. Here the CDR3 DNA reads TGTGCCAGCAGTTATGCTAGCGGGAACACCGGGGAGCTGTTTTTT. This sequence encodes CASSYASGNTGELFF.

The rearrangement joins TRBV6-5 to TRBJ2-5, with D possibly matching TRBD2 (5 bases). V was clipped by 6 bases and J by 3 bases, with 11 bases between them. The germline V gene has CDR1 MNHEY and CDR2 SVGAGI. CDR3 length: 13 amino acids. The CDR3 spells CASRADGKETQYF. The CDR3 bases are TGTGCCAGCAGGGCGGACGGGAAAGAGACCCAGTACTTC.

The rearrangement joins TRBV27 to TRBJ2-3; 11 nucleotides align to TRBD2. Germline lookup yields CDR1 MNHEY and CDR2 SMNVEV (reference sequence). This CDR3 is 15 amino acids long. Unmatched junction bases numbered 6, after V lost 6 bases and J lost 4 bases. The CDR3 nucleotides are TGTGCCAGCAGAGGAGGGACTAGCGGTGCAGATACGCAGTATTTT. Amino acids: CASRGGTSGADTQYF.

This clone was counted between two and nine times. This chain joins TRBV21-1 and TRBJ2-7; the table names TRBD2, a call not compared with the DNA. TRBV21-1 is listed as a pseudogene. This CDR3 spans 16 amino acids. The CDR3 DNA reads TGTGCCAGCAGCCACCACAATCGAACTAGGAATAACGAGCAGTACTTC. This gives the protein CASSHHNRTRNNEQYF.

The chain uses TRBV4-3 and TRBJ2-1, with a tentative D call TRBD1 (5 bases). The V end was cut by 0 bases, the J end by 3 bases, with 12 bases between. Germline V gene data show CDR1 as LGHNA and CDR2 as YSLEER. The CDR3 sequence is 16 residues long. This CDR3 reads CASSQDETGYYNEQFF. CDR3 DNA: TGCGCCAGCAGCCAAGATGAAACAGGTTACTACAATGAGCAGTTCTTC.

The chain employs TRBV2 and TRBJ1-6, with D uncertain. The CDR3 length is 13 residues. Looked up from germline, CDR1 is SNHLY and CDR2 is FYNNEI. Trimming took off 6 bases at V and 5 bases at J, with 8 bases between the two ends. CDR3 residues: CASREENNSPLHF. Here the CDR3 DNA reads TGTGCCAGCAGGGAGGAAAATAATTCACCCCTCCACTTT.

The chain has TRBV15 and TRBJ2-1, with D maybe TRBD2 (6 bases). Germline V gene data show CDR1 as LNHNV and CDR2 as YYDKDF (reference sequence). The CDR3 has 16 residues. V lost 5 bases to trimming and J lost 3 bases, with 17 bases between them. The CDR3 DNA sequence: TGTGCCACCAGCTTGCTTAGGACTACCAGCTACAATGAGCAGTTCTTC. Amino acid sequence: CATSLLRTTSYNEQFF.